A selection of T cell receptor beta chains follows, all from one sample in a study of control samples from healthy donors and cancer patients. The data were produced by immunoSEQ multiplex PCR, yet TCRdb's version contains in-frame clones alone and is incomplete. The sample consists of approximately 120,000 clones, around 86% of them appearing once. Input material: blood. The source is a man in his forties in good health. Both conserved end residues are part of each CDR3. The D gene is left open where the match is weak.

d_call: -; v_call: TRBV18; j_call: TRBJ1-1; cdr3_aa: CASSSDGWGTEAFF
d_call: -; v_call: TRBV3-1/TRBV3-2; j_call: TRBJ2-1; cdr3_aa: CASSLPRGASSYNEQFF
d_call: -; v_call: TRBV24-1; j_call: TRBJ2-3; cdr3_aa: CATSDLGVAGRSDTQYF
d_call: -; v_call: TRBV7-8; j_call: TRBJ2-7; cdr3_aa: CASSPQRRGDEQYF
d_call: -; v_call: TRBV24-1; j_call: TRBJ1-2; cdr3_aa: CATSGGESYTF
d_call: -; v_call: TRBV15; j_call: TRBJ2-1; cdr3_aa: CATSRSPSRTDNEQFF
d_call: TRBD1; v_call: TRBV5-6; j_call: TRBJ2-5; cdr3_aa: CASSSTGEEETQYF
d_call: TRBD1; v_call: TRBV6-5; j_call: TRBJ1-6; cdr3_aa: CASSRTGNNSPLHF
d_call: -; v_call: TRBV7-9; j_call: TRBJ2-6; cdr3_aa: CASRGTGANVLTF
d_call: -; v_call: TRBV2; j_call: TRBJ1-3; cdr3_aa: CASSEIRRVSGNTIYF
d_call: TRBD2; v_call: TRBV5-1; j_call: TRBJ2-2; cdr3_aa: CASSSSGGSVGELFF
d_call: -; v_call: TRBV5-1; j_call: TRBJ1-1; cdr3_aa: CASSFSQTQNTEAFF
d_call: -; v_call: TRBV4-1; j_call: TRBJ2-6; cdr3_aa: CASSQDRQGSGANVLTF
d_call: -; v_call: TRBV27; j_call: TRBJ1-1; cdr3_aa: CASSYLGGAEAFF
d_call: TRBD1; v_call: TRBV9; j_call: TRBJ2-3; cdr3_aa: CASRGDRRTDTQYF
d_call: TRBD2; v_call: TRBV12-5; j_call: TRBJ2-1; cdr3_aa: CASDLAGSSYNEQFF
d_call: TRBD1; v_call: TRBV19; j_call: TRBJ1-6; cdr3_aa: CASSQGGGNSPLHF
d_call: TRBD1; v_call: TRBV14; j_call: TRBJ2-5; cdr3_aa: CASSQSGPGTAQETQYF
d_call: -; v_call: TRBV30; j_call: TRBJ2-1; cdr3_aa: CAWSRNRAYNEQFF
d_call: TRBD1; v_call: TRBV19; j_call: TRBJ1-3; cdr3_aa: CASSTDRGSGNTIYF
d_call: -; v_call: TRBV7-9; j_call: TRBJ1-4; cdr3_aa: CASSTEALSNEKLFF
d_call: TRBD1; v_call: TRBV6-6; j_call: TRBJ1-2; cdr3_aa: CASSQGDSPYGYTF